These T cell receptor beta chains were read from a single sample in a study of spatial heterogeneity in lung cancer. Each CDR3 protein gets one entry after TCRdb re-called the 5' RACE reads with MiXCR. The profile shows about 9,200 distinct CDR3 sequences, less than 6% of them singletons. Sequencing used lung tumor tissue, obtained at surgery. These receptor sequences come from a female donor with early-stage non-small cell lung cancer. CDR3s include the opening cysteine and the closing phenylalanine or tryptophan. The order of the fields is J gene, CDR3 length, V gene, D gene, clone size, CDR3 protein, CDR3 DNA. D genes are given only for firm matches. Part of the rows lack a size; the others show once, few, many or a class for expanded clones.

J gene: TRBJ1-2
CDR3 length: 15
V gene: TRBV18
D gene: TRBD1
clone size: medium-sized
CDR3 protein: CASSSGGQGAGGYTF
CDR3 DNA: TGTGCCAGCTCAAGCGGAGGACAGGGGGCCGGGGGCTACACCTTC

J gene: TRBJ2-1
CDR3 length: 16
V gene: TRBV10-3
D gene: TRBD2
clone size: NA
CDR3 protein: CAISESTSRTYNEQFF
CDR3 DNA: TGTGCCATCAGTGAGTCGACTAGCCGTACCTACAATGAGCAGTTCTTC

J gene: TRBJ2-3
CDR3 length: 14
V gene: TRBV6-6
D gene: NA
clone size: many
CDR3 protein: CASKGRFLADTQYF
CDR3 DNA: TGTGCCAGCAAGGGGCGTTTCTTGGCAGATACGCAGTATTTT

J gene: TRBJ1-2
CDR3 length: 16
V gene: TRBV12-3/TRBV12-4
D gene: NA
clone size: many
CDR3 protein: CASSSPDRHSNYGYTF
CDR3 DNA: TGTGCCAGCAGTTCCCCGGACAGACACAGTAACTATGGCTACACCTTC

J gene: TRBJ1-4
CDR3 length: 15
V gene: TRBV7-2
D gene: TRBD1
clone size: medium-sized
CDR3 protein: CASSRNRGTNEKLFF
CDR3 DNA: TGTGCCAGCAGCAGGAACAGGGGGACTAATGAAAAACTGTTTTTT

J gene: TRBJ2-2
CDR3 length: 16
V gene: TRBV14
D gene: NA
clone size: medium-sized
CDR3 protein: CASSQIYSMNTGELFF
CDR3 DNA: TGTGCCAGCAGCCAAATTTACTCCATGAACACCGGGGAGCTGTTTTTT

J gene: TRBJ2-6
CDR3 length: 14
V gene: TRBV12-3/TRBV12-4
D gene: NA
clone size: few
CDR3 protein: CASSSGSGANVLTF
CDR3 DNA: TGTGCCAGCAGTTCTGGGTCCGGGGCCAACGTCCTGACTTTC

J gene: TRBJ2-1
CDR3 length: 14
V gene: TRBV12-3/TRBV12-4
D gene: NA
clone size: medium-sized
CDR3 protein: CASSFQAAGYEQFF
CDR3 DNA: TGTGCCAGCAGTTTCCAGGCGGCGGGATATGAGCAGTTCTTC

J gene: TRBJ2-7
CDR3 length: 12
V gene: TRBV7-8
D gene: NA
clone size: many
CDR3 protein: CASGPRPYEQYF
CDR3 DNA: TGTGCCAGTGGACCGAGGCCGTACGAGCAGTACTTC

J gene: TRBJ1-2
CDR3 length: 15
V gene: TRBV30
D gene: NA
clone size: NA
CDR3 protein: CAWSRGQGPGSGYTF
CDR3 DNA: TGTGCCTGGAGTAGAGGTCAGGGGCCCGGGAGTGGCTACACCTTC

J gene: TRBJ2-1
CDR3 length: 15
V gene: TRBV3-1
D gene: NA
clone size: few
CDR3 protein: CASSHPGTLGNEQFF
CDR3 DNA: TGTGCCAGCAGCCACCCCGGGACCCTGGGCAATGAGCAGTTCTTC

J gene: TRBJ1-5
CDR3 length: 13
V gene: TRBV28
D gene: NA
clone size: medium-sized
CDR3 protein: CASSWGSNQPQHF
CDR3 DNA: TGTGCCAGCAGTTGGGGTTCCAATCAGCCCCAGCATTTT

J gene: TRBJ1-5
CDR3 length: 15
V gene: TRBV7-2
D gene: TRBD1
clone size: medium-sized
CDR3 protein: CASSSQGSGNQPQHF
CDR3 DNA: TGTGCCAGCAGCTCACAGGGGAGTGGCAATCAGCCCCAGCATTTT

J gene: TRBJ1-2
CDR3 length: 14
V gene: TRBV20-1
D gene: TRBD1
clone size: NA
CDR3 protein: CSARTGTGEDGYTF
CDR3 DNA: TGCAGTGCTAGGACCGGGACAGGGGAGGATGGCTACACCTTC

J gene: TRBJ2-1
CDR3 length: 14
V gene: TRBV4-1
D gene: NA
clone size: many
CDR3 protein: CASSQGLGSNEQFF
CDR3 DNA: TGCGCCAGCAGCCAAGGGCTCGGTTCCAATGAGCAGTTCTTC

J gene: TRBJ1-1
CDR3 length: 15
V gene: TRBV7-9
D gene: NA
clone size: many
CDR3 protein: CASSLDGGGLNEAFF
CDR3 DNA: TGTGCCAGCAGCTTAGATGGGGGGGGGCTAAATGAAGCTTTCTTT

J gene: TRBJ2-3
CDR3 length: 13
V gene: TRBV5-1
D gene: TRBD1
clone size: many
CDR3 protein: CASSYPQGDTQYF
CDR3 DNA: TGCGCCAGCAGCTACCCACAGGGGGATACGCAGTATTTT

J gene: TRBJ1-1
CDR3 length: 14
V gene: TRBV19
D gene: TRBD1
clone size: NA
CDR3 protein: CASSKGQGGIEAFF
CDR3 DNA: TGTGCCAGTAGCAAGGGACAGGGGGGAATCGAAGCTTTCTTT

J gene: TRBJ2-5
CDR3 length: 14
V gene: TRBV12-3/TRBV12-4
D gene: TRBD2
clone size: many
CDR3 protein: CASSLTSGQETQYF
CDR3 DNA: TGTGCCAGCAGCCTAACTAGCGGCCAAGAGACCCAGTACTTC

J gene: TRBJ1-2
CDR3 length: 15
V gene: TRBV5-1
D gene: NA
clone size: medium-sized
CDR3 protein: CASSPVGGRSYGYTF
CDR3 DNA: TGCGCCAGCAGCCCTGTCGGGGGGCGAAGCTATGGCTACACCTTC

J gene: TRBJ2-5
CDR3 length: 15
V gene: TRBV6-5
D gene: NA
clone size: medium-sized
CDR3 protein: CASSYSVLERETQYF
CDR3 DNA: TGTGCCAGCAGTTACTCCGTCTTGGAACGGGAGACCCAGTACTTC

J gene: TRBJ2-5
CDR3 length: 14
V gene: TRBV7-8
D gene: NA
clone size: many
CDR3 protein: CASSPLQDQETQYF
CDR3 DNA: TGTGCCAGCAGCCCCCTGCAGGACCAAGAGACCCAGTACTTC

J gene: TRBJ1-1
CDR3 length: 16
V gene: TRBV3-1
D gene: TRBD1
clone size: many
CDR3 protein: CASSQDIRTGHTEAFF
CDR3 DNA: TGTGCCAGCAGCCAAGATATCAGGACAGGGCACACTGAAGCTTTCTTT

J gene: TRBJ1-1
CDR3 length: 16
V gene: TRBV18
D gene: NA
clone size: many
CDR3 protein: CASSITYGTENTEAFF
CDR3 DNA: TGTGCCAGCTCGATTACCTACGGGACCGAGAACACTGAAGCTTTCTTT

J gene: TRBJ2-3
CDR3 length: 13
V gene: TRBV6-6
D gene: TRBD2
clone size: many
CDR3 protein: CASTAGGWDTQYF
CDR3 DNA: TGTGCCAGCACGGCGGGAGGATGGGATACGCAGTATTTT

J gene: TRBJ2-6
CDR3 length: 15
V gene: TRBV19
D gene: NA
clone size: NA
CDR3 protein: CASRLGVSGANVLNF
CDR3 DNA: TGTGCCAGTAGACTCGGGGTTTCTGGGGCCAACGTCCTGAATTTC

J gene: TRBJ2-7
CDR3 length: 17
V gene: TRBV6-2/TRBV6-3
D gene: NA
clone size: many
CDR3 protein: CASSYRPTPGAGDEQYF
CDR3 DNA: TGTGCCAGCAGTTACAGACCCACTCCGGGGGCGGGAGATGAGCAGTACTTC

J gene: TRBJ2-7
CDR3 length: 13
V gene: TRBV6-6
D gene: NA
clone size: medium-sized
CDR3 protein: CASGEGQDYEQYF
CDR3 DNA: TGTGCCAGCGGAGAGGGACAAGACTACGAGCAGTACTTC

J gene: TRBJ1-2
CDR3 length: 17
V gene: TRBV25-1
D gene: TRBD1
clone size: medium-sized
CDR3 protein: CASSDQYGGQGNYGYTF
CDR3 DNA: TGTGCCAGCAGTGACCAATACGGGGGACAGGGAAACTATGGCTACACCTTC

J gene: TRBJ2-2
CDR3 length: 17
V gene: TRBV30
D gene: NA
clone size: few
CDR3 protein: CAWSLDGWQVFTGELFF
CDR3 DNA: TGTGCCTGGAGCCTCGATGGTTGGCAGGTATTCACCGGGGAGCTGTTTTTT

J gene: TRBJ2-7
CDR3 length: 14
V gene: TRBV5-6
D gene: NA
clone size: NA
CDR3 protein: CGGSLGLQPREQYF
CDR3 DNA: TGTGGGGGCAGCTTGGGACTTCAACCGAGGGAGCAGTACTTC

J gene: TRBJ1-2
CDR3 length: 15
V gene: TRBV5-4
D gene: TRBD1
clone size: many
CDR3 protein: CASSTYRGRLNGYTF
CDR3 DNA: TGTGCCAGCAGCACCTACAGGGGGCGTCTGAATGGCTACACCTTC

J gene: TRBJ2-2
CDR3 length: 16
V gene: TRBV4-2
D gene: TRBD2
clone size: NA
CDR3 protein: CASSQAVGLVTGELFF
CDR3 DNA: TGTGCCAGCAGCCAAGCGGTGGGACTAGTCACCGGGGAGCTGTTTTTT

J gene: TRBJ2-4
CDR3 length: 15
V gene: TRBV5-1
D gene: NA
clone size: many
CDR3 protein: CASSLGGTGKNIQYF
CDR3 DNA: TGCGCCAGCAGCTTGGGGGGAACCGGCAAAAACATTCAGTACTTC

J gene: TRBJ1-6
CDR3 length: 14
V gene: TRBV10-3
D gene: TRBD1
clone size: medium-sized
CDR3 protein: CAISNDRVTSPLHF
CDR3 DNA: TGTGCCATCAGTAATGACAGGGTAACATCACCCCTCCACTTT

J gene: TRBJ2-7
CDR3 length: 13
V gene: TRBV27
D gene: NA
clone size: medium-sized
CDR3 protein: CASSLTDSYEQYF
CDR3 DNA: TGTGCCAGCAGTTTGACCGATAGCTACGAGCAGTACTTC

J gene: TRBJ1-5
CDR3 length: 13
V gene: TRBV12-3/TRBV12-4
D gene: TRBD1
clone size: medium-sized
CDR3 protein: CASTGAPNQPQHF
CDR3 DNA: TGTGCCAGTACAGGGGCCCCTAATCAGCCCCAGCATTTT

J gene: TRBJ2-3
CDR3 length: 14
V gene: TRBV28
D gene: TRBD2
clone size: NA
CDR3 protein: CASRLAPSTDTQYF
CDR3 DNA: TGTGCCAGCCGACTAGCTCCTAGCACAGATACGCAGTATTTT

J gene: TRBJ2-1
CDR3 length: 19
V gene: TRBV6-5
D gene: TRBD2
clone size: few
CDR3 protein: CASSYSVASGGFSYNEQFF
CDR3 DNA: TGTGCCAGCAGTTACTCGGTTGCTAGCGGGGGGTTCTCCTACAATGAGCAGTTCTTC

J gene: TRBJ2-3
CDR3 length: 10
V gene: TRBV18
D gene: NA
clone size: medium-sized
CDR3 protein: CASSKDTQYF
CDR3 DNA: TGTGCCAGCTCAAAAGATACGCAGTATTTT

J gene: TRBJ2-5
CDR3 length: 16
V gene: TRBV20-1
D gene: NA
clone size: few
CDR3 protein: CSARDPLAGGLETQYF
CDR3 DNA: TGCAGTGCTAGAGATCCCTTAGCAGGGGGGTTAGAGACCCAGTACTTC

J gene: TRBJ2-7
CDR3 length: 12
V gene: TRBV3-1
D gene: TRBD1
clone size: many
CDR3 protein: CASSQRNRGLYF
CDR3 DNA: TGTGCCAGCAGCCAAAGAAACAGGGGGTTGTACTTC

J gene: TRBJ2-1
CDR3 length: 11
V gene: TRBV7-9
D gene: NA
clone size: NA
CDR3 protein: CASSYPNEQFF
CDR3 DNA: TGTGCCAGCAGCTACCCGAATGAGCAGTTCTTC

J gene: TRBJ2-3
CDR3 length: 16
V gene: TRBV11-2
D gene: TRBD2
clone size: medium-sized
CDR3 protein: CASSPVMAGDGDTQYF
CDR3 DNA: TGTGCCAGCAGCCCCGTTATGGCGGGAGATGGTGATACGCAGTATTTT

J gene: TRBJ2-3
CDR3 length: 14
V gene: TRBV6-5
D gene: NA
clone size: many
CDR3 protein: CASSYSGQSDTQYF
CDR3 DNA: TGTGCCAGCAGTTACTCCGGCCAGTCGGATACGCAGTATTTT

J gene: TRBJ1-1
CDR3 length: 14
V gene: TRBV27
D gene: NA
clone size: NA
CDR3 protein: CASSLLRGWTEAFF
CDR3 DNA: TGTGCCAGCAGTTTATTACGGGGGTGGACTGAAGCTTTCTTT

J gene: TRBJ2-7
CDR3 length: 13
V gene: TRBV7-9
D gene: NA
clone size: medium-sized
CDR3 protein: CASSLQVAYEQYF
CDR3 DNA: TGTGCCAGCAGCTTACAGGTCGCCTACGAGCAGTACTTC

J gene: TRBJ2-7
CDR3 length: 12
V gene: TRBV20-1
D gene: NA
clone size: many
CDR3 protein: CSARQGGYEQYF
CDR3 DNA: TGCAGTGCTCGACAGGGAGGGTACGAGCAGTACTTC